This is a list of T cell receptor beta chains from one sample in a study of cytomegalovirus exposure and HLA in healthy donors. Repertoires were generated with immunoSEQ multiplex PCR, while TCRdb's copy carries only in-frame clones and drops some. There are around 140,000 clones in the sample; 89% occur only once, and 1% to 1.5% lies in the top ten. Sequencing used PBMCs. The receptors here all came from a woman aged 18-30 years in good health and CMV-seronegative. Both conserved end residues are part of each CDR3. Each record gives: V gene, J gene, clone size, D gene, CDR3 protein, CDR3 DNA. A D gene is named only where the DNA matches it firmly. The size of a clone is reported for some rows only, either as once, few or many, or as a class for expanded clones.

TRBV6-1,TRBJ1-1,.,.,CASHLGAPGSTEAFF,TGTGCCAGTCACCTGGGAGCGCCTGGGAGCACTGAAGCTTTCTTT
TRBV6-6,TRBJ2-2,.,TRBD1,CASSSILQGLSGELFF,TGTGCCAGCAGTTCTATTCTACAGGGGCTGTCCGGGGAGCTGTTTTTT
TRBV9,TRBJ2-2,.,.,CASRNGGPSTNTGELFF,TGTGCCAGCAGGAACGGAGGGCCCTCTACTAACACCGGGGAGCTGTTTTTT
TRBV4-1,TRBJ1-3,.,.,CASSQVGKEAGNTIYF,TGCGCCAGCAGCCAAGTCGGTAAAGAAGCTGGAAACACCATATATTTT
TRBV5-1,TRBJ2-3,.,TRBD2,CASRGTSAPDTQYF,TGCGCCAGCAGAGGGACTAGCGCCCCAGATACGCAGTATTTT
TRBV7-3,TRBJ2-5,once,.,CASSPRGFGETQYF,TGTGCCAGCAGCCCAAGGGGGTTTGGAGAGACCCAGTACTTC
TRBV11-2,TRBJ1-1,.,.,CASSLLITANTEAFF,TGTGCCAGCAGCTTACTTATCACAGCGAACACTGAAGCTTTCTTT
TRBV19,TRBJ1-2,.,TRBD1,CASTPTGVNYTF,TGTGCCAGTACTCCGACAGGGGTGAACTACACCTTC
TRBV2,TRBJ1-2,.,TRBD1,CASSVARTGDYGYTF,TGTGCCAGCAGTGTTGCACGGACAGGGGATTATGGCTACACCTTC
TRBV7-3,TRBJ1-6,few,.,CASSLSPGGYNSPLHF,TGTGCCAGCAGCTTATCCCCGGGAGGCTATAATTCACCCCTCCACTTT
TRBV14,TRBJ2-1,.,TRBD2,CASRPLAGGLHEQFF,TGTGCCAGCAGGCCACTAGCGGGGGGGCTACATGAGCAGTTCTTC
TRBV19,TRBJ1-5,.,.,CASSLGTRPKEPQHF,TGTGCCAGTAGTCTCGGGACAAGACCAAAGGAGCCCCAGCATTTT
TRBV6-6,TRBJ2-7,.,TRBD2,CASSFRGGRLDEQYF,TGTGCCAGCAGTTTCCGCGGGGGGCGCTTGGACGAGCAGTACTTC
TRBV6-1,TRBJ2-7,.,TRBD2,CARIRGEVCEQYF,TGTGCCAGAATCCGGGGGGAGGTCTGCGAGCAGTACTTC
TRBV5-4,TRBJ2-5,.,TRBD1,CASSPTRTGQETQYF,TGTGCCAGCAGCCCTACCCGGACAGGCCAAGAGACCCAGTACTTC